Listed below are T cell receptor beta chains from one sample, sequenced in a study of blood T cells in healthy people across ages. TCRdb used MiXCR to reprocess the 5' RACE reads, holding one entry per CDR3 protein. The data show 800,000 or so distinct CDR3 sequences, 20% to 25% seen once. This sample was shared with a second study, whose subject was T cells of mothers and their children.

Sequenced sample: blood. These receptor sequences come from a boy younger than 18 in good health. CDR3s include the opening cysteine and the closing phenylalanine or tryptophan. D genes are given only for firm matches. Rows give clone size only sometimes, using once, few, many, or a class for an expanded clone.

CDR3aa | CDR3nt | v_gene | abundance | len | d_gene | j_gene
CASFAAGVGEQYF | TGTGCCAGCTTCGCCGCGGGAGTCGGCGAGCAGTACTTC | TRBV28 | few | 13 | TRBD2 | TRBJ2-7
CSVDKNNNYGYTF | TGCAGCGTCGATAAAAATAATAACTATGGCTACACCTTC | TRBV29-1 | . | 13 | . | TRBJ1-2
CASSLGAREGSYEQYF | TGTGCCAGCAGCTTGGGCGCGCGGGAGGGTTCCTACGAGCAGTACTTC | TRBV13 | few | 16 | TRBD2 | TRBJ2-7
CASSLDGNTDTQYF | TGTGCCAGCAGCTTAGACGGGAACACAGATACGCAGTATTTT | TRBV7-2 | . | 14 | . | TRBJ2-3
CASSGGTSGTQETQYF | TGTGCCAGCAGTGGAGGGACTAGCGGCACCCAAGAGACCCAGTACTTC | TRBV2 | few | 16 | TRBD2 | TRBJ2-5
CASSYFLGVGNEQFF | TGTGCCAGCAGTTACTTTTTAGGGGTTGGCAATGAGCAGTTCTTC | TRBV6-5 | few | 15 | . | TRBJ2-1
CASSFGHQNTEAFF | TGTGCCAGCAGCTTCGGACACCAGAACACTGAAGCTTTCTTT | TRBV7-6 | few | 14 | . | TRBJ1-1
CASRLDMGVGTGELFF | TGTGCCAGCAGGCTAGACATGGGGGTAGGCACCGGGGAGCTGTTTTTT | TRBV28 | . | 16 | . | TRBJ2-2
CASSQDPGEHEQYF | TGCGCCAGCAGCCAAGATCCCGGAGAACACGAGCAGTACTTC | TRBV4-3 | . | 14 | . | TRBJ2-7
CASSSLRDKKETQYF | TGTGCCAGCAGTTCACTCCGGGACAAAAAAGAGACCCAGTACTTC | TRBV28 | few | 15 | . | TRBJ2-5
CASSLGPNRVHYGYTF | TGTGCCAGCAGCTTAGGGCCTAACAGGGTGCACTATGGCTACACCTTC | TRBV11-2 | few | 16 | . | TRBJ1-2
CSARDSTGGIEKLFF | TGCAGTGCTAGAGACTCGACAGGAGGGATCGAAAAACTGTTTTTT | TRBV20-1 | . | 15 | . | TRBJ1-4
CASSNGFGSYEQYF | TGTGCCAGCAGTAACGGATTCGGGAGCTACGAGCAGTACTTC | TRBV12-3/TRBV12-4 | few | 14 | . | TRBJ2-7
CSVLPPPRAGDTQYF | TGCAGTGTTCTTCCTCCCCCTCGGGCGGGAGATACGCAGTATTTT | TRBV20-1 | few | 15 | . | TRBJ2-3
CASRSGQENSYEQYF | TGTGCCAGCAGGAGTGGACAGGAGAACTCCTACGAACAGTACTTC | TRBV6-2/TRBV6-3 | once | 15 | TRBD1 | TRBJ2-7
CASSLADSPSTDTQYF | TGCGCCAGCAGCTTGGCAGACAGTCCTAGCACAGATACGCAGTATTTT | TRBV5-1 | once | 16 | . | TRBJ2-3
CASSRTSGGGEQFF | TGTGCCAGCAGCCGAACTAGCGGGGGGGGCGAGCAGTTCTTC | TRBV7-3 | few | 14 | TRBD2 | TRBJ2-1
CASSQDSNMNTEAFF | TGTGCCAGCAGTCAGGACAGTAACATGAACACTGAAGCTTTCTTT | TRBV6-2/TRBV6-3 | . | 15 | . | TRBJ1-1
CASRNPKQGYEQYF | TGCGCCAGCAGAAACCCTAAACAGGGGTACGAGCAGTACTTC | TRBV5-1 | . | 14 | TRBD1 | TRBJ2-7
CASSYLLGAYEQYF | TGTGCCAGCAGTTACTTGCTGGGGGCCTACGAGCAGTACTTC | TRBV6-5 | few | 14 | . | TRBJ2-7
CASSFRGNTIYF | TGTGCCAGCAGCTTCCGGGGAAACACCATATATTTT | TRBV11-2 | few | 12 | . | TRBJ1-3
CASRGQGDSNQPQHF | TGTGCCAGCAGAGGACAGGGAGATAGCAATCAGCCCCAGCATTTT | TRBV2 | few | 15 | TRBD1 | TRBJ1-5
CASSQHRDSYGYTF | TGCGCCAGCAGCCAACACAGAGACAGCTATGGCTACACCTTC | TRBV4-1 | . | 14 | . | TRBJ1-2
CASSTRQGLPYEQYF | TGTGCCAGCAGCACGAGACAGGGACTTCCCTACGAGCAGTACTTC | TRBV7-8 | few | 15 | . | TRBJ2-7
CASSLAAGGNNEQFF | TGCGCCAGCAGCTTGGCGGCGGGGGGAAACAATGAGCAGTTCTTC | TRBV5-1 | few | 15 | TRBD2 | TRBJ2-1
CASSYPGQGEFF | TGTGCCAGCAGTTATCCGGGACAGGGTGAGTTCTTC | TRBV6-2/TRBV6-3 | . | 12 | TRBD1 | TRBJ2-1
CASSDQVIPRREKLFF | TGTGCCAGCAGTGATCAGGTCATCCCACGCCGGGAAAAACTGTTTTTT | TRBV25-1 | . | 16 | . | TRBJ1-4
CASSFRRLAGTGGTQYF | TGTGCCAGCAGTTTCCGTAGACTAGCGGGGACGGGTGGTACGCAGTATTTT | TRBV28 | . | 17 | TRBD2 | TRBJ2-3
CSVDAGSNIYGYTF | TGCAGCGTTGACGCGGGAAGCAATATCTATGGCTACACCTTC | TRBV29-1 | few | 14 | . | TRBJ1-2
CASSLGTRDSGSTIYF | TGTGCCAGCAGCTTAGGTACCAGGGACTCTGGAAGCACCATATATTTT | TRBV7-8 | . | 16 | . | TRBJ1-3
CASSRGVRAYEQYF | TGTGCCAGCAGCCGGGGGGTCCGAGCCTACGAGCAGTACTTC | TRBV13 | . | 14 | TRBD2 | TRBJ2-7
CASSRGPIDRVDTGELFF | TGCGCCAGCAGCCGCGGCCCCATCGACAGGGTTGACACCGGGGAGCTGTTTTTT | TRBV4-3 | . | 18 | TRBD1 | TRBJ2-2